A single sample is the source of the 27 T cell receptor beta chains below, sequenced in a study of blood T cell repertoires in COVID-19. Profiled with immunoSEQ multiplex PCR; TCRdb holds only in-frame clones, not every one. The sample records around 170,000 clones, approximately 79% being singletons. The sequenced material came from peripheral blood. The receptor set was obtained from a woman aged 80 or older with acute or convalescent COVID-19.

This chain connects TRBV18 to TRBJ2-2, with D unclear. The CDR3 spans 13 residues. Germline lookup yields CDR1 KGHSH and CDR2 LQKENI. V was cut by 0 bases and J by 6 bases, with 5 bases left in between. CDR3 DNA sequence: TGTGCCAGCTCACCACCGGGCGCCGGGGAGCTGTTTTTT. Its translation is CASSPPGAGELFF.

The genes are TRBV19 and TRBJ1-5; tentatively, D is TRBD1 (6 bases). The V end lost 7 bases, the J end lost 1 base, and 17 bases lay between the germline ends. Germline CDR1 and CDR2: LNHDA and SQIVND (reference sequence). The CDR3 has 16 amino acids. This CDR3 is CASTQGTGSSNQPQHF. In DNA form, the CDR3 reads TGTGCCAGTACCCAGGGCACAGGGTCGAGCAATCAGCCCCAGCATTTT.

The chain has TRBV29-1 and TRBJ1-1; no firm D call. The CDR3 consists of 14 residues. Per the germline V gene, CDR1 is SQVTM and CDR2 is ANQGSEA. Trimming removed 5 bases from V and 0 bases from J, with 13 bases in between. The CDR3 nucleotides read TGCAGCGTTACGGCAGGTTCATTGAACACTGAAGCTTTCTTT. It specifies CSVTAGSLNTEAFF.

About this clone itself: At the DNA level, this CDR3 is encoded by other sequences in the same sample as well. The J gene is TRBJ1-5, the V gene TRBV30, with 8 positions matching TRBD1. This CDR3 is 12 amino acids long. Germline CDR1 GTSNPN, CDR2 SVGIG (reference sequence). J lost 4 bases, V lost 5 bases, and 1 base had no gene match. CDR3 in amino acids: CAWGQGNQPQHF. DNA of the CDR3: TGTGCCTGGGGACAGGGTAATCAGCCCCAGCATTTT.

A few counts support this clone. Here the CDR3 reads CASSLGEATNEKLFF. In nucleotides, the CDR3 is TGTGCCAGCAGCCTAGGAGAAGCAACTAATGAAAAACTGTTTTTT. V is TRBV11-2 and J is TRBJ1-4; D unclear. Trimming left V 5 bases short and J 0 bases short, with 10 bases between. Germline V gene data show CDR1 as SGHAT and CDR2 as FQNNGV. The length of the CDR3 is 15 residues.

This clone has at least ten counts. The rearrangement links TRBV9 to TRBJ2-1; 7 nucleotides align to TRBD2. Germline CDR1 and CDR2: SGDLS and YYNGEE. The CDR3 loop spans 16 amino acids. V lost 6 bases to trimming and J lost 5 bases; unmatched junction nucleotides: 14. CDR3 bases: TGTGCCAGCACCGGGAGTCGCGGGAGCTGGGACAATGAGCAGTTCTTC. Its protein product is CASTGSRGSWDNEQFF.

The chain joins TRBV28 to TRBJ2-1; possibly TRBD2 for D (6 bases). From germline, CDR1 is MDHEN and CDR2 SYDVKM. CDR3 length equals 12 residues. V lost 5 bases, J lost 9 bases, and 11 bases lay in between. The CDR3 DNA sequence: TGTGCCAGCAGTACGACTAGGAGTGAGCAGTTCTTC. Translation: CASSTTRSEQFF.

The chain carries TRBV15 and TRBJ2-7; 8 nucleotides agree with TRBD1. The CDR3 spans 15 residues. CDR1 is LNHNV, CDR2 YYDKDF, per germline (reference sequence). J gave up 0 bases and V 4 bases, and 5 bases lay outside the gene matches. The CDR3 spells CATSKGQGYSYEQYF. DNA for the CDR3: TGTGCCACCAGCAAAGGACAGGGCTACTCCTACGAGCAGTACTTC.

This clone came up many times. Here the CDR3 DNA reads TGTGCCAGCAGCCCGAGGAGCGGGAGCTCCTACAATGAGCAGTTCTTC. This encodes CASSPRSGSSYNEQFF. The chain uses TRBV9 and TRBJ2-1; 8 positions match TRBD2. The J segment lost 0 bases and the V segment lost 4 bases, leaving 6 bases of the junction unmatched. The germline gives CDR1 SGDLS, CDR2 YYNGEE. The CDR3 sequence is 16 residues long. The whole variable domain, filled in from reference TRBV9 and TRBJ2-1, reads DSGVTQTPKHLITATGQRVTLRCSPRSGDLSVYWYQQSLDQGLQFLIQYYNGEERAKGNILERFSAQQFPDLHSELNLSSLELGDSALYFCASSPRSGSSYNEQFFGPGTRLTVL.

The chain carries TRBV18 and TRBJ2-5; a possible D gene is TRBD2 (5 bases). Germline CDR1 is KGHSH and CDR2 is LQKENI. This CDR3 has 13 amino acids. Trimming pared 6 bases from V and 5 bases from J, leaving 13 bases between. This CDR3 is CASSTRIEETQYF. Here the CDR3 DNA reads TGTGCCAGCTCTACTAGGATAGAGGAGACCCAGTACTTC. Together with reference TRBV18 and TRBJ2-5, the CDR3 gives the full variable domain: NAGVMQNPRHLVRRRGQEARLRCSPMKGHSHVYWYRQLPEEGLKFMVYLQKENIIDESGMPKERFSAEFPKEGPSILRIQQVVRGDSAAYFCASSTRIEETQYFGPGTRLLVL.

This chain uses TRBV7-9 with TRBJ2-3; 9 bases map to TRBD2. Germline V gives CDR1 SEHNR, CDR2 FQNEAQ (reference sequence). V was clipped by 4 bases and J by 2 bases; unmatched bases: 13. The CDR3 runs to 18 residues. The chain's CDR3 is CASSSKFVLAGFTDTQYF. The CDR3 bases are TGTGCCAGCAGCTCAAAGTTTGTGCTAGCGGGGTTCACAGATACGCAGTATTTT. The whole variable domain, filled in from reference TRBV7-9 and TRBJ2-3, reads DTGVSQNPRHKITKRGQNVTFRCDPISEHNRLYWYRQTLGQGPEFLTYFQNEAQLEKSRLLSDRFSAERPKGSFSTLEIQRTEQGDSAMYLCASSSKFVLAGFTDTQYFGPGTRLTVL.

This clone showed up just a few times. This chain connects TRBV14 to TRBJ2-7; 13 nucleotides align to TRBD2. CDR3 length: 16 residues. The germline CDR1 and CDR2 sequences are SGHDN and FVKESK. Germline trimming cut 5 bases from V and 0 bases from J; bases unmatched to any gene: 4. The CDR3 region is CASSLGLAGVSYEQYF. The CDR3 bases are TGTGCCAGCAGCTTAGGACTAGCGGGAGTCTCCTACGAGCAGTACTTC. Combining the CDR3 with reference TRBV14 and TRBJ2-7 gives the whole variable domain EAGVTQFPSHSVIEKGQTVTLRCDPISGHDNLYWYRRVMGKEIKFLLHFVKESKQDESGMPNNRFLAERTGGTYSTLKVQPAELEDSGVYFCASSLGLAGVSYEQYFGPGTRLTVT.

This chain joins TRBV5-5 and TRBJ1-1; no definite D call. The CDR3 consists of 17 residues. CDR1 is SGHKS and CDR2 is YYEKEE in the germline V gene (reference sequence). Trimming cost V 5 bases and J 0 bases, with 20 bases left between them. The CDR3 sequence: CASSLGQSLLMNTEAFF. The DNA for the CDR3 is TGTGCCAGCAGTCTAGGTCAGTCTTTACTCATGAACACTGAAGCTTTCTTT.

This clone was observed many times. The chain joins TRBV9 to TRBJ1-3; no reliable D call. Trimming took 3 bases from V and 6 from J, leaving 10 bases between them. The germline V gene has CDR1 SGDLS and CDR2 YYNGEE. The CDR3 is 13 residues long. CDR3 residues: CASSALPVNTIYF. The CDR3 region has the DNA TGTGCCAGCAGCGCCCTTCCAGTAAACACCATATATTTT.

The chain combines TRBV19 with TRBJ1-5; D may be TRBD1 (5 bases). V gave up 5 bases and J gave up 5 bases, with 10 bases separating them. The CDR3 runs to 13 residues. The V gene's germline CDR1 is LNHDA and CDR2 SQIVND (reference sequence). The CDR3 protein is CASSPQVDQPQHF. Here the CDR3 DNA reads TGTGCCAGTAGTCCACAGGTTGATCAGCCCCAGCATTTT.

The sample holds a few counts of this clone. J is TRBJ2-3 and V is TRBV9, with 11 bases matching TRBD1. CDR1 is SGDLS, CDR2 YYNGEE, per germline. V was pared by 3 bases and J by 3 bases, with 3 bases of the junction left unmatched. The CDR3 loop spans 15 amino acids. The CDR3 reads CASSARDRGTDTQYF. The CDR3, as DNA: TGTGCCAGCAGCGCCCGGGACAGGGGGACAGATACGCAGTATTTT.

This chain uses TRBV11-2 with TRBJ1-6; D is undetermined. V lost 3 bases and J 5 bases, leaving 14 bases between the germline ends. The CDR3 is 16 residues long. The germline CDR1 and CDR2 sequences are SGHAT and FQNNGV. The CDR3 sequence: CASSFLAGGNNSPLHF. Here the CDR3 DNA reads TGTGCCAGCAGCTTTTTAGCAGGCGGGAATAATTCACCCCTCCACTTT.

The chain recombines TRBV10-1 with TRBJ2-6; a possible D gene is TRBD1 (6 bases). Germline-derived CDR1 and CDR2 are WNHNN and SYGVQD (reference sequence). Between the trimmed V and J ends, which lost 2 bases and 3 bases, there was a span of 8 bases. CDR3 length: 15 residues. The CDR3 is CASSEQGLGANVLTF. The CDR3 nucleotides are TGCGCCAGCAGTGAGCAGGGGCTTGGGGCCAACGTCCTGACTTTC.

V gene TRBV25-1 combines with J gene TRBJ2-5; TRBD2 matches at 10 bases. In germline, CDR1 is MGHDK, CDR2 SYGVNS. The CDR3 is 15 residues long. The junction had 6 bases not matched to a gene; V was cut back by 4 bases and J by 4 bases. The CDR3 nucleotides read TGTGCCAGCAGTGGGGCTAGCGGGAGTGGAGAGACCCAGTACTTC. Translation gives CASSGASGSGETQYF.

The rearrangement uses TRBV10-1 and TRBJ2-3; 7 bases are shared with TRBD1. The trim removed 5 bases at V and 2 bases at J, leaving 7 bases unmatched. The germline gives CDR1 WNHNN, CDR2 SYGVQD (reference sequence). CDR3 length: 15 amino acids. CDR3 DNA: TGCGCCAGCAGTTACCGGGACAGAATCACAGATACGCAGTATTTT. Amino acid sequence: CASSYRDRITDTQYF.

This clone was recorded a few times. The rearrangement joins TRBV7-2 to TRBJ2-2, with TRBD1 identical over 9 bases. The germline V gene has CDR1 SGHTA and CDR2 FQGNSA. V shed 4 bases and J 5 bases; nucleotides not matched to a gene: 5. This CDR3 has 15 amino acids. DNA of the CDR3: TGTGCCAGCAGCTGGACAGGGGTAGTTACCGGGGAGCTGTTTTTT. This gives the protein CASSWTGVVTGELFF.

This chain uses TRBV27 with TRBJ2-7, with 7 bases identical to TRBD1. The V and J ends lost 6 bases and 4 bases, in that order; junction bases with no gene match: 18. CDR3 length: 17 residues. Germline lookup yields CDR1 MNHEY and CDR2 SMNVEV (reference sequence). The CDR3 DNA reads TGTGCCAGCAGGTTAAAAAACTCCGGGACAGCGGTTTACGAGCAGTACTTC. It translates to CASRLKNSGTAVYEQYF.

CDR3 nucleotide sequence: TGTGCCAGCAGCTTCGGGACTAGCGGGGACAATGAGCAGTTCTTC. Protein sequence: CASSFGTSGDNEQFF. The gene calls are TRBV5-8 and TRBJ2-1; 13 positions match TRBD2. The J segment lost 5 bases and the V segment lost 2 bases, leaving 1 base of the junction unmatched. The CDR3 spans 15 residues. Germline V gene sequence: CDR1 SGHTS, CDR2 YDEGEE.

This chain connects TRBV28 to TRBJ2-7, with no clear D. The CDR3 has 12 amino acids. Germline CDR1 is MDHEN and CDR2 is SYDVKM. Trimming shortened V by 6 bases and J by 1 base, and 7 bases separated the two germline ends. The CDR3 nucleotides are TGTGCCAGCAGAGCTTCTTCCTACGAGCAGTACTTC. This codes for CASRASSYEQYF.

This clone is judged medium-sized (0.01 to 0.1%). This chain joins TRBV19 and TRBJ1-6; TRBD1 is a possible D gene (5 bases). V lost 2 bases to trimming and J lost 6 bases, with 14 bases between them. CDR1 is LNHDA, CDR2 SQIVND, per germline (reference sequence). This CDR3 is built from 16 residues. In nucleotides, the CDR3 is TGTGCCAGTAGTATACGAGAACACGGGGGTAATTCACCCCTCCACTTT. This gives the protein CASSIREHGGNSPLHF.

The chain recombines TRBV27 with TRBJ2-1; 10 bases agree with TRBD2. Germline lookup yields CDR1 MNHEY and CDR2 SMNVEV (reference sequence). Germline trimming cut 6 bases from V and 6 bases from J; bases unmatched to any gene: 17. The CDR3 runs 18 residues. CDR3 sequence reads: CASSLLLGLAGETNEQFF. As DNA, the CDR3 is TGTGCCAGCAGCTTACTCCTCGGGCTAGCGGGAGAAACCAATGAGCAGTTCTTC.

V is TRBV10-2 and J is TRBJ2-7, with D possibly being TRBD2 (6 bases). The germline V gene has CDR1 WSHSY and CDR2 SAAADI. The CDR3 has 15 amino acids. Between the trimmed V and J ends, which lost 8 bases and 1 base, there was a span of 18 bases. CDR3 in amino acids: CASATGGLPSYEQYF. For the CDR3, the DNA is TGCGCCAGCGCCACTGGAGGGCTACCTTCCTACGAGCAGTACTTC.